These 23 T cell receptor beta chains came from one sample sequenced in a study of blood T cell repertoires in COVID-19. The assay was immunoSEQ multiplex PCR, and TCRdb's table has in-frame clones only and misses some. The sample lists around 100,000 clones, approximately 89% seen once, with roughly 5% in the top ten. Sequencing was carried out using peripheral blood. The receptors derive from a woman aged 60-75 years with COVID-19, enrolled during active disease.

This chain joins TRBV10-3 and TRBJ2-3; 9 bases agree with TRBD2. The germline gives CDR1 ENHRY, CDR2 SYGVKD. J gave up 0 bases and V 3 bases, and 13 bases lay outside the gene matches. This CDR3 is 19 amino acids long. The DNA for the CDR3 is TGTGCCATCAGTGATTCAAGGACTAGCGCCGCGGATAGCACAGATACGCAGTATTTT. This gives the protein CAISDSRTSAADSTDTQYF.

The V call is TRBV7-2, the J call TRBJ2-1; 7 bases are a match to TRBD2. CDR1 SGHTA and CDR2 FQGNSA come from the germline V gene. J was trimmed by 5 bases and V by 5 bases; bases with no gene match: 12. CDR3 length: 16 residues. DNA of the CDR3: TGTGCCAGCAGCCCCGACTGGGAGGCGGGGGACAATGAGCAGTTCTTC. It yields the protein CASSPDWEAGDNEQFF. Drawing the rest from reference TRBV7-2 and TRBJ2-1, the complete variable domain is GAGVSQSPSNKVTEKGKDVELRCDPISGHTALYWYRQSLGQGLEFLIYFQGNSAPDKSGLPSDRFSAERTGGSVSTLTIQRTQQEDSAVYLCASSPDWEAGDNEQFFGPGTRLTVL.

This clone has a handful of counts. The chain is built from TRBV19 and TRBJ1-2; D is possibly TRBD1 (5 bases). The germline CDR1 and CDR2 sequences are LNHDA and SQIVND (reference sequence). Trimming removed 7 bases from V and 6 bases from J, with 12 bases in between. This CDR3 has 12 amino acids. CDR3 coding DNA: TGTGCCAGTAAAGGGGTTCCCCATGGCTACACCTTC. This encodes CASKGVPHGYTF.

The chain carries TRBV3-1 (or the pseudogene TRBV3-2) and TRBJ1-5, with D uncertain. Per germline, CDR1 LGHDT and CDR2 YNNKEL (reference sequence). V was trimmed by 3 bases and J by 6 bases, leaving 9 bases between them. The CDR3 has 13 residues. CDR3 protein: CASSQGSLQPQHF. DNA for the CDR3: TGTGCCAGCAGCCAGGGGAGTCTTCAGCCCCAGCATTTT.

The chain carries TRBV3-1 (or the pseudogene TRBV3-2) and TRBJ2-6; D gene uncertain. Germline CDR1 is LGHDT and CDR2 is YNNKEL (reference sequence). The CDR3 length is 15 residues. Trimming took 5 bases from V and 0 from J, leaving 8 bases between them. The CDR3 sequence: CASSMTPSGANVLTF. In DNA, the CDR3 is TGTGCCAGCAGCATGACACCCTCTGGGGCCAACGTCCTGACTTTC.

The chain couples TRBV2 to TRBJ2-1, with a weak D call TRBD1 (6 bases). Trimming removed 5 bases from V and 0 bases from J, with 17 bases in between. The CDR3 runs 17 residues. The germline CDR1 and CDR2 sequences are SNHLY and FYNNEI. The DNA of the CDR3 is TGTGCCAGCAGTCGGGTGGGGGCAGCCAGCTCCTACAATGAGCAGTTCTTC. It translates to CASSRVGAASSYNEQFF.

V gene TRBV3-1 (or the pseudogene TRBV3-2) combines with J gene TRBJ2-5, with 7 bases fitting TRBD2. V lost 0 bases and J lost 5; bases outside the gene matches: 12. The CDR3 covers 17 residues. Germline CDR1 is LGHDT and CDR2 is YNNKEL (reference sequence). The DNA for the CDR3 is TGTGCCAGCAGCCAAGATCGCGATGTAGCGGGTAGGGAGACCCAGTACTTC. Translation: CASSQDRDVAGRETQYF.

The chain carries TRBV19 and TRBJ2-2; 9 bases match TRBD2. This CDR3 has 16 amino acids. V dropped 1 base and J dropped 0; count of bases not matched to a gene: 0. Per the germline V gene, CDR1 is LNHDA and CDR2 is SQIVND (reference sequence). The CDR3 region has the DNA TGTGCCAGTAGTATAGGACTAGCGGCGAACACCGGGGAGCTGTTTTTT. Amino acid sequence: CASSIGLAANTGELFF.

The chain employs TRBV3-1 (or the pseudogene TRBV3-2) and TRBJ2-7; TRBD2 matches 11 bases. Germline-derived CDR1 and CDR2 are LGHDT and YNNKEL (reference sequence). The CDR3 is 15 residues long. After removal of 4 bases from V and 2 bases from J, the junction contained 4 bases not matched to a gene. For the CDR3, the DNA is TGTGCCAGCAGCCGAGAACTAGCGGGGGCCTACGAGCAGTACTTC. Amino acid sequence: CASSRELAGAYEQYF.

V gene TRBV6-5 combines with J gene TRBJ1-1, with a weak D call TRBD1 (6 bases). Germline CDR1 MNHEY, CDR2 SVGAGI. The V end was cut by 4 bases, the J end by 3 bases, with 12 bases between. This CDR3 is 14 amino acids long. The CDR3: CASSLGAVDTEAFF. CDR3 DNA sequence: TGTGCCAGCAGTTTGGGGGCGGTTGACACTGAAGCTTTCTTT.

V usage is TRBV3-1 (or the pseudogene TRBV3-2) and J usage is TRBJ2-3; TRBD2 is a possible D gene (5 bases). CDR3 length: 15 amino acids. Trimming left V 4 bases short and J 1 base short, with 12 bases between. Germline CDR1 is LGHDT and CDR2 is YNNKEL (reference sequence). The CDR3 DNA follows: TGTGCCAGCAGCCCCTTCTTGGAGGGCACAGATACGCAGTATTTT. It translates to CASSPFLEGTDTQYF.

CDR3 coding DNA: TGTGCCAGCAGCCAACAGCCGACAGGTAAGAATCAGCCCCAGCATTTT. Translated, it gives CASSQQPTGKNQPQHF. The V call is TRBV7-9, the J call TRBJ1-5; tentative D call: TRBD1 (6 bases). The germline V gene has CDR1 SEHNR and CDR2 FQNEAQ (reference sequence). The CDR3 is made up of 16 amino acids. Trimming removed 5 bases at V and 4 bases at J, with 18 bases between.

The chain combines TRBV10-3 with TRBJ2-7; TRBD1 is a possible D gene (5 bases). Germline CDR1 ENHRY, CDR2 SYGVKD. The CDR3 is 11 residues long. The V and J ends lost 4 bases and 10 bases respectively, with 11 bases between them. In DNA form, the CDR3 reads TGTGCCATCAGTGTACCCGGACAACAGTACTTC. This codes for CAISVPGQQYF.

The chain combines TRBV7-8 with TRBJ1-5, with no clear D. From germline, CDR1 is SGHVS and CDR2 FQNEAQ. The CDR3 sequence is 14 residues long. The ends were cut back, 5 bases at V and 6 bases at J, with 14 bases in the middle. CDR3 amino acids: CASSPNWASQPQHF. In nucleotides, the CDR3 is TGTGCCAGCAGCCCCAACTGGGCAAGTCAGCCCCAGCATTTT.

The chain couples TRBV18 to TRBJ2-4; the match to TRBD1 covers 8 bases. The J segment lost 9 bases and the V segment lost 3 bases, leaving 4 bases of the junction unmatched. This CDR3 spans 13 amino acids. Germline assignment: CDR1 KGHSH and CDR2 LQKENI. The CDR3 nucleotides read TGTGCCAGCTCACCCAACGGACAGGGCATTCAGTACTTC. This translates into CASSPNGQGIQYF.

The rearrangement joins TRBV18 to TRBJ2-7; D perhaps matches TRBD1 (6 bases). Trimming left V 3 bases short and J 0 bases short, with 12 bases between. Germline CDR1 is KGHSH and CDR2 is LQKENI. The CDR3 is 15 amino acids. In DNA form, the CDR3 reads TGTGCCAGCTCACCTTCGACAGGACTCTCCTACGAGCAGTACTTC. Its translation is CASSPSTGLSYEQYF.

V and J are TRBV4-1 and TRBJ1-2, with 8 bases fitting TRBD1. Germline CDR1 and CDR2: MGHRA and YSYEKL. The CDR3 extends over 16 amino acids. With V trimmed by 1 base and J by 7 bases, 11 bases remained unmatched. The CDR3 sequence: CASSQVGGQGHRGYTF. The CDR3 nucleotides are TGCGCCAGCAGCCAAGTCGGCGGACAGGGACATCGTGGCTACACCTTC.

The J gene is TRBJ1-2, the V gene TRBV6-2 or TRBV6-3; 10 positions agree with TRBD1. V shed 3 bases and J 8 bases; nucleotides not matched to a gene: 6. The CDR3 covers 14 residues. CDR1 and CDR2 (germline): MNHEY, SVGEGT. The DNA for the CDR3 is TGTGCCAGCAGTTATACCGGGACAGGGGACGGCTACACCTTC. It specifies CASSYTGTGDGYTF.

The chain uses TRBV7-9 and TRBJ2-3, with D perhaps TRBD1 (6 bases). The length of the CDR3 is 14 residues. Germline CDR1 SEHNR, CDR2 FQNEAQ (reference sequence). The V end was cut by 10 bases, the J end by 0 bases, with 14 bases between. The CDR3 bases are TGTGCCATCACGGGACAAACTAGCACAGATACGCAGTATTTT. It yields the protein CAITGQTSTDTQYF.

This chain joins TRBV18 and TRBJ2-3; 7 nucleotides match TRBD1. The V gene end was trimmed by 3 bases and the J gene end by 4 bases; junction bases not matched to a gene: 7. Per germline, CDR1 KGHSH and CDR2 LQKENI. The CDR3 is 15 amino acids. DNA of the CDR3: TGTGCCAGCTCACCGCCGACAGGGTATGCAGATACGCAGTATTTT. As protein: CASSPPTGYADTQYF.

The CDR3 sequence is CASSQVADYGYTF. The CDR3 nucleotides read TGTGCCAGCAGCCAAGTAGCCGATTATGGCTACACCTTC. The chain is built from TRBV4-2 and TRBJ1-2; no clear D. V was trimmed by 1 base and J by 5 bases, leaving 8 bases between them. CDR3 length: 13 residues. Per the germline V gene, CDR1 is LGHNA and CDR2 is YNFKEQ.

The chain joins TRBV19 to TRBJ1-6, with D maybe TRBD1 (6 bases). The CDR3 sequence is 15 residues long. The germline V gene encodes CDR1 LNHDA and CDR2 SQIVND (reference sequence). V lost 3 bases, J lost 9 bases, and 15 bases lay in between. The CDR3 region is CASSIQGIGASPLHF. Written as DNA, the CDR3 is TGTGCCAGTAGTATTCAGGGGATCGGAGCTTCACCCCTCCACTTT.

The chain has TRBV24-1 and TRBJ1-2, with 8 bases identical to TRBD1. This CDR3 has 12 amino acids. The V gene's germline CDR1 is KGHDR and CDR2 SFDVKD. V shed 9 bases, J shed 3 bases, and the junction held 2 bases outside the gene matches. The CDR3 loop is CATSDRDYGYTF. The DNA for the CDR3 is TGTGCCACCTCGGACAGGGACTATGGCTACACCTTC.